This T cell receptor (beta chain) is from a study of graft-versus-host responses after intestinal transplantation (dated by TCRdb to 2020 to 2023). The study in broad terms: Multivisceral, liver-intestinal, or isolated intestinal transplants were received by the recipients. Every recipient was given anti-thymocyte globulin induction, then maintenance tacrolimus and steroids for 3 to 4 years. Graft-versus-host and host-versus-graft alloreactive T cell clones were tracked in the graft, circulation and bone marrow after intestinal transplantation using bulk TCR-beta CDR3 sequencing. Alloreactive clones were identified by sequencing pre-transplant mixed lymphocyte reaction products and comparing them with unstimulated pre-transplant donor and recipient T cells. The cohort enrolled 20 to 30 intestinal transplant recipients, one of whom was a retransplant, and a few patients without pretransplant specimens were excluded. A peak of at least 4% donor T cells among recipient peripheral blood mononuclear cells was the definition used for donor T cell macrochimerism. Rather than going through the commercial service, samples from three later patients were sequenced in-house on an Illumina MiSeq and processed with MiXCR. Overall study results and their limits: Early after transplant, peak levels of circulating GvH clones were associated with declines in HvG clones. Conclusions were limited by the relatively low number and heterogeneity of intestinal transplant patients. In the allografts of patients with donor T cell macrochimerism, GvH to HvG T cell clonal ratios were high. GvH clones were detected in recipient bone marrow, and some appeared earlier in ileal mucosa or blood, consistent with an intestinal mucosal origin.

From its cysteine to its phenylalanine, the CDR3 spans 11 amino acids. The retained sequence is limited to the CDR3, 33 bases, with the frame set at the first base. CDR1 and CDR2 are read off the germline V gene as MNHEY and SVGAGI. V is shortened by 7 bases, J by 3 bases, and the region joining them spans 7 bases. Sample time point, as interpreted from the label and publication: cells obtained before transplantation from donor or recipient. CD3+CD4+ and CD3+CD8+ populations were FACS-sorted from unstimulated pre-transplant donor and recipient cells taken from spleen or lymph nodes. The method behind the library was the immunoSEQ multiplex PCR assay. For most patients, genomic DNA was isolated with the Qiagen DNeasy Blood and Tissue Kit and shipped frozen to Adaptive Biotechnologies for TCR sequencing. For most patients, high-throughput TCR-beta CDR3 sequencing of genomic DNA was performed by Adaptive Biotechnologies. In the source study's methods: TCR sequencing data for roughly 17 patients were retrieved from Adaptive's ImmunoSEQ software; three other patients were processed with MiXCR and VDJtools. To correct CD4 versus CD8 sorting errors, any sequence found in both subsets at a frequency ratio below 5:1 was removed. CDR3 nucleotide sequences shared between donor and recipient were removed because their origin could not be assigned. To be classed as alloreactive, a clone needed at least 2-fold expansion over unstimulated cells and a minimum CFSE-low frequency of 0.002% (template counts) or 0.001% (read counts). Mappable clones were those detected in sequenced pre-transplant spleen, lymph node, or MLR CFSE-low populations of the donor or recipient. The cumulative frequency of alloreactive clones was calculated as a percentage of all sequences, weighted by copy number. This is the immuneACCESS table as TCRdb keeps it, with only in-frame sequences that have V and J called. A part of the clones is gone; compared with another copy, unresolved V genes explain less than half, and the rest is unexplained. The DNA gave D and trimming, while V, J and clone size come from that table. For this sample the table gives about 86,000 clones, of which about 87% were detected only once. 0.28% of the sample rests with the top ten.

This clone appeared once. The specificity of this receptor is unknown. No base qualities exist here, and no much larger clone lies one base off it. The source material was unstimulated CD4+ T cells sorted from spleen or lymph node cells, sampled before transplant. Recombination connected TRBV6-5 to TRBJ2-7; tentative D gene TRBD1, with 5 bases matching. This sequence originates from a human donor who was the organ donor for an intestinal transplant. The CDR3 has the sequence CASTQGYEQYF. The nucleotide sequence is given as TGTGCCAGCACCCAGGGCTACGAGCAGTACTTC.